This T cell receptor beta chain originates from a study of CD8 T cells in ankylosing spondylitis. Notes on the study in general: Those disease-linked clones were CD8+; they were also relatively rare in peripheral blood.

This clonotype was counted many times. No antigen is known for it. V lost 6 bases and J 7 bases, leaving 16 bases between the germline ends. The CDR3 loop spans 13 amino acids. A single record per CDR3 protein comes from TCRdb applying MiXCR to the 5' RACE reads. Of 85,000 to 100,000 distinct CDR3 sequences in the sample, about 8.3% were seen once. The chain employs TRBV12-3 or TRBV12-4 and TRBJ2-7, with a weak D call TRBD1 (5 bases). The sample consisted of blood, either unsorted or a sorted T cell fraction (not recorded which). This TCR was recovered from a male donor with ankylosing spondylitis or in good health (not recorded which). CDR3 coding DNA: TGTGCCAGCAGCATCAGGGAATTCGGGGAGCAGTACTTC. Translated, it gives CASSIREFGEQYF.